This T cell receptor beta chain was profiled in a study of CD8+CD57+ T cells in acquired aplastic anemia. The CDR3 loop spans 15 amino acids. The ends lost 3 bases at V and 4 bases at J; junction bases unmatched: 6. Per the germline V gene, CDR1 is DFQATT and CDR2 is SNEGSKA (reference sequence). This clonotype was counted ten times or more. CDR3 and TCR beta VDJ profiling relied on a genomic DNA template. TCRdb reprocessed the reads with MiXCR, giving one entry per CDR3 protein. The profile shows roughly 180,000 distinct CDR3 sequences, 46% of them singletons. The TCR comes from a human donor in good health. The V gene is TRBV20-1, the J gene TRBJ2-3, with 11 positions matching TRBD2. Sample: sorted CD4+, CD8+, or CD8+CD57+ T cells (not recorded which) from PBMCs. The CDR3 coding sequence is TGCAGTGCTAGTGGGACTAGCGGAAACCCAGATACGCAGTATTTT. It translates to CSASGTSGNPDTQYF.